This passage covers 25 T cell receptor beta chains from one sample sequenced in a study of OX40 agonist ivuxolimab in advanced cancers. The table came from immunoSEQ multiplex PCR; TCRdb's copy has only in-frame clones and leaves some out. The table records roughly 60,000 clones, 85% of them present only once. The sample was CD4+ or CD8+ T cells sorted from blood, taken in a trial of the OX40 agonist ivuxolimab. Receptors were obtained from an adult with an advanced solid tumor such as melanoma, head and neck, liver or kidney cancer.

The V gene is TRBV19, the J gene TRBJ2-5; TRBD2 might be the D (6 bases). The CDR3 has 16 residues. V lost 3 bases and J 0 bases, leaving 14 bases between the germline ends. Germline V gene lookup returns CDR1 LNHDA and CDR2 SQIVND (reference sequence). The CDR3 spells CASSISRGSNQETQYF. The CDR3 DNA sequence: TGTGCCAGTAGTATTAGCCGGGGGTCTAACCAAGAGACCCAGTACTTC.

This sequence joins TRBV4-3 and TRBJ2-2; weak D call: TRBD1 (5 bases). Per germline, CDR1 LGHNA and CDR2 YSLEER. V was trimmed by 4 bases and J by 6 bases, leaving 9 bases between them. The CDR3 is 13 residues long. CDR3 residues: CASSRSGPGELFF. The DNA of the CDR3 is TGCGCCAGCAGCCGCTCAGGGCCCGGGGAGCTGTTTTTT.

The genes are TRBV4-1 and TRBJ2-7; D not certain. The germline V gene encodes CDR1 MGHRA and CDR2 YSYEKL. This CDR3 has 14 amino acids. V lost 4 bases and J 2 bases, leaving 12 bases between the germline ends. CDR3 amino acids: CASSLAYRAYEQYF. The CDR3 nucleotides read TGCGCCAGCAGCCTCGCCTACCGGGCCTACGAGCAGTACTTC.

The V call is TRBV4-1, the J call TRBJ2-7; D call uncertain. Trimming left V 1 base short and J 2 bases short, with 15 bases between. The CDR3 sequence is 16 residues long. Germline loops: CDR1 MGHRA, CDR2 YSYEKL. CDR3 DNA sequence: TGCGCCAGCAGCCAAGGCCCGGGCCCCTGGGCCTACGAGCAGTACTTC. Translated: CASSQGPGPWAYEQYF.

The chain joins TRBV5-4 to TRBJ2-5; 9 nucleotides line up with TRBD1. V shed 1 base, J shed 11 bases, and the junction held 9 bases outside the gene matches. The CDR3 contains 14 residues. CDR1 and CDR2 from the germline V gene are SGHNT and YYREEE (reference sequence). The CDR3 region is CASSLLQGAGEQYF. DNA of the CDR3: TGTGCCAGCAGCTTGTTACAGGGGGCCGGGGAGCAGTACTTC.

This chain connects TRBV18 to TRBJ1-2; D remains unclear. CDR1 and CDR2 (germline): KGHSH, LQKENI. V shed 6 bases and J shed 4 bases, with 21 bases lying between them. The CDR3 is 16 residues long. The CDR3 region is CASSENPSASPYGYTF. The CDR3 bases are TGTGCCAGCTCCGAAAACCCATCGGCGAGCCCCTATGGCTACACCTTC.

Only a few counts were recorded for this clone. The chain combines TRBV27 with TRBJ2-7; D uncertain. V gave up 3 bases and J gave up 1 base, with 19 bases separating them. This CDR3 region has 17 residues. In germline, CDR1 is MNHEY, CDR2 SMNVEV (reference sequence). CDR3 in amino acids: CASSLLAHPSTSYEQYF. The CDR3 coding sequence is TGTGCCAGCAGTTTGTTGGCCCATCCCTCTACTTCCTACGAGCAGTACTTC.

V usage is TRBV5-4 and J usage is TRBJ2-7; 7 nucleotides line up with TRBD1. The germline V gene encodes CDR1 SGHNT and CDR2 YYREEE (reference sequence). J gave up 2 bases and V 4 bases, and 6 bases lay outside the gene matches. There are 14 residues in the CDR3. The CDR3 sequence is CASSSRDRAYEQYF. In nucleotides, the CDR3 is TGTGCCAGCAGCAGCCGGGACAGAGCCTACGAGCAGTACTTC.

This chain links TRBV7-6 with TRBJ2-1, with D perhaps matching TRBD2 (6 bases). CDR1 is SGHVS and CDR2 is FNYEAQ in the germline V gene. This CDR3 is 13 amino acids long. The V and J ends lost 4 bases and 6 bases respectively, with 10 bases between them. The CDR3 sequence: CASSSGLLNEQFF. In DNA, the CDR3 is TGTGCCAGCAGCTCGGGACTCCTCAATGAGCAGTTCTTC.

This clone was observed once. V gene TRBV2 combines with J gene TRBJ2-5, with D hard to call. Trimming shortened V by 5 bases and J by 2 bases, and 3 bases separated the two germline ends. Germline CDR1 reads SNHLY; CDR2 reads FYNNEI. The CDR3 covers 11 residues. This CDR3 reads CASSLQETQYF. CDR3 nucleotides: TGTGCCAGCAGTCTACAAGAGACCCAGTACTTC.

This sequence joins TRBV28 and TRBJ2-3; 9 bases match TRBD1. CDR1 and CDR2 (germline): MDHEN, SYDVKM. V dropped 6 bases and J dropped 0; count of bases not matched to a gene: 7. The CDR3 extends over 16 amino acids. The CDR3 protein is CASSPLGTGSTDTQYF. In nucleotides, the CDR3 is TGTGCCAGCAGCCCCTTGGGGACAGGGAGCACAGATACGCAGTATTTT.

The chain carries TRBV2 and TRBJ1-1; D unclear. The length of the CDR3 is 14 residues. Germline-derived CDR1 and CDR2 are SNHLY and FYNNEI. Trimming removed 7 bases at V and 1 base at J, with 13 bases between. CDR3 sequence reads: CASMRGSKNTEAFF. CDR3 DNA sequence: TGTGCCAGCATGCGGGGTTCCAAGAACACTGAAGCTTTCTTT. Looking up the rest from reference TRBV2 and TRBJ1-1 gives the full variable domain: EPEVTQTPSHQVTQMGQEVILRCVPISNHLYFYWYRQILGQKVEFLVSFYNNEISEKSEIFDDQFSVERPDGSNFTLKIRSTKLEDSAMYFCASMRGSKNTEAFFGQGTRLTVV.

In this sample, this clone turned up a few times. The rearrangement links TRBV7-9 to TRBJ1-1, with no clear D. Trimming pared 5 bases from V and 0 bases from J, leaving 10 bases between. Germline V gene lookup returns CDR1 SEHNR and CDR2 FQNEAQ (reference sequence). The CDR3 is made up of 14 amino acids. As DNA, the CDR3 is TGTGCCAGCAGCCGGGTCAACCTGAACACTGAAGCTTTCTTT. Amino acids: CASSRVNLNTEAFF. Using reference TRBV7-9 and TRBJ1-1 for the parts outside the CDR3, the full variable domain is DTGVSQNPRHKITKRGQNVTFRCDPISEHNRLYWYRQTLGQGPEFLTYFQNEAQLEKSRLLSDRFSAERPKGSFSTLEIQRTEQGDSAMYLCASSRVNLNTEAFFGQGTRLTVV.

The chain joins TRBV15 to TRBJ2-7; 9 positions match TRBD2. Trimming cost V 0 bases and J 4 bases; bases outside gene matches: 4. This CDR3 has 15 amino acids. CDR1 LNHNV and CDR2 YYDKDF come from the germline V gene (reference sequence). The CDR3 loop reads CATSRELTSGYEQYF. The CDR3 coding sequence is TGTGCCACCAGCAGAGAATTAACTAGCGGGTACGAGCAGTACTTC.

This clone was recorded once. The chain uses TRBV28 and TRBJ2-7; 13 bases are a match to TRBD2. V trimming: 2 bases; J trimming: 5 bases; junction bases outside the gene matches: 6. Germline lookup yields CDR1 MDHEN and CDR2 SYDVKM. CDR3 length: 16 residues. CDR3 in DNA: TGTGCCAGCAGTTTACCCCCGGGACTAGCGGGAAACGAGCAGTACTTC. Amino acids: CASSLPPGLAGNEQYF. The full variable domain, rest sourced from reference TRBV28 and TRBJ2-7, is DVKVTQSSRYLVKRTGEKVFLECVQDMDHENMFWYRQDPGLGLRLIYFSYDVKMKEKGDIPEGYSVSREKKERFSLILESASTNQTSMYLCASSLPPGLAGNEQYFGPGTRLTVT.

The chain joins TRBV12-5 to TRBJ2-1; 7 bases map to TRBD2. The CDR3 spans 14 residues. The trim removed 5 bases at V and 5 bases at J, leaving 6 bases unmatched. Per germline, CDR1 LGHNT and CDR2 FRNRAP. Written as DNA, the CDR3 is TGTGCTAGTGGTCCGGGGAGGGAGGACAATGAGCAGTTCTTC. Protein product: CASGPGREDNEQFF.

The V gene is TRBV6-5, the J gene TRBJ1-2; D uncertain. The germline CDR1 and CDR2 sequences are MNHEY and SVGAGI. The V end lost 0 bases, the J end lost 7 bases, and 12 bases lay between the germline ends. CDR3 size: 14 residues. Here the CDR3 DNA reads TGTGCCAGCAGTTACTCTCGGTTCCGTGCTGGCTACACCTTC. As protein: CASSYSRFRAGYTF.

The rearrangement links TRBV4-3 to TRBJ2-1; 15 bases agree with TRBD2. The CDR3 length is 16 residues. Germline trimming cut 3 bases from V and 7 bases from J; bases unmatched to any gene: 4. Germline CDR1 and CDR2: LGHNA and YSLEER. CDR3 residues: CASSHTGLAGGNEQFF. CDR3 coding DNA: TGCGCCAGCAGCCATACCGGACTAGCGGGAGGGAATGAGCAGTTCTTC.

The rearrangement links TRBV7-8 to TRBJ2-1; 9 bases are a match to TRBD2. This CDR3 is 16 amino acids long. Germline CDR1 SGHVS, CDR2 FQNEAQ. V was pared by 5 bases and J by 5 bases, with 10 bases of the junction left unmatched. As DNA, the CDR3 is TGTGCCAGCAGCCATACGAGGCTAGCGGGGCACAATGAGCAGTTCTTC. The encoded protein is CASSHTRLAGHNEQFF.

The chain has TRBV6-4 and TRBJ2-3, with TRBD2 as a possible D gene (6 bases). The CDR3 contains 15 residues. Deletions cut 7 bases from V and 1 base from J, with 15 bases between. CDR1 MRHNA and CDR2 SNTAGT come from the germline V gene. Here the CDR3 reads CASNRSGGRTDTQYF. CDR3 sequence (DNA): TGTGCCAGCAACAGGTCCGGGGGTCGCACAGATACGCAGTATTTT.

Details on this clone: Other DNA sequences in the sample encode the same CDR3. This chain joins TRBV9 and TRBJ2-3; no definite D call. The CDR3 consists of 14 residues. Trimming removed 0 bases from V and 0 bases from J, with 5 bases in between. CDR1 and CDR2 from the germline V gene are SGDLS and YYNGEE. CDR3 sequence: CASSVAGSTDTQYF. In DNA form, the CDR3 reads TGTGCCAGCAGCGTAGCCGGCAGCACAGATACGCAGTATTTT.

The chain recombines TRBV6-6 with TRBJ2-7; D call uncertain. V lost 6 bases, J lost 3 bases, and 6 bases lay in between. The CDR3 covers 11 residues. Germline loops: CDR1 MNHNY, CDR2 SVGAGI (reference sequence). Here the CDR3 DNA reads TGTGCCAGCAGGGGTTACTACGAGCAGTACTTC. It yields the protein CASRGYYEQYF.

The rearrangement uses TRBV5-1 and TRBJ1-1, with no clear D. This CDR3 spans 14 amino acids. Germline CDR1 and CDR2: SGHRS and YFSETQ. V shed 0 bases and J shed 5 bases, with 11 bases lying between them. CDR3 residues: CASSLASLETEAFF. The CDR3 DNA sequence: TGCGCCAGCAGCTTGGCCTCGTTGGAGACTGAAGCTTTCTTT.

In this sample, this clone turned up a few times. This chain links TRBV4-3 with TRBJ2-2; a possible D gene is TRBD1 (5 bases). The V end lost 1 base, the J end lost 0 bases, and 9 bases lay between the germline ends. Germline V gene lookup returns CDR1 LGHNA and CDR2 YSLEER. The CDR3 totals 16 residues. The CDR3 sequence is CASSQVRVANTGELFF. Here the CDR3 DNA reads TGCGCCAGCAGCCAAGTCAGGGTGGCGAACACCGGGGAGCTGTTTTTT.

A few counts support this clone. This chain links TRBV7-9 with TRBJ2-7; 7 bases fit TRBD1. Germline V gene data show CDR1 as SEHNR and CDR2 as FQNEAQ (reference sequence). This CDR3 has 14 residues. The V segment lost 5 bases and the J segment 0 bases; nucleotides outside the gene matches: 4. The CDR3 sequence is CASSPWDSSYEQYF. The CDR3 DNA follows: TGTGCCAGCAGCCCTTGGGACAGCTCCTACGAGCAGTACTTC. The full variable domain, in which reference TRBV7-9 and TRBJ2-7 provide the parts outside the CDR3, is DTGVSQNPRHKITKRGQNVTFRCDPISEHNRLYWYRQTLGQGPEFLTYFQNEAQLEKSRLLSDRFSAERPKGSFSTLEIQRTEQGDSAMYLCASSPWDSSYEQYFGPGTRLTVT.